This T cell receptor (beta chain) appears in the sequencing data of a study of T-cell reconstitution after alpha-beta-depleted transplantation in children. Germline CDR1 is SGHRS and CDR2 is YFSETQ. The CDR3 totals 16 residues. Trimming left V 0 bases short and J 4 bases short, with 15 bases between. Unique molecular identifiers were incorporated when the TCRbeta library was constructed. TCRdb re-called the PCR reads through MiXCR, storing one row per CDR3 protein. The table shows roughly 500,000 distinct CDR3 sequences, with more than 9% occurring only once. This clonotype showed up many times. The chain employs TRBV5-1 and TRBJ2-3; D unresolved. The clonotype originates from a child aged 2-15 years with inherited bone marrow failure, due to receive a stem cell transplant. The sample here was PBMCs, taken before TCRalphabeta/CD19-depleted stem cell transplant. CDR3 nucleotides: TGCGCCAGCAGCTTGGTTAGAGGACCGAGATCAGATACGCAGTATTTT. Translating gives CASSLVRGPRSDTQYF.